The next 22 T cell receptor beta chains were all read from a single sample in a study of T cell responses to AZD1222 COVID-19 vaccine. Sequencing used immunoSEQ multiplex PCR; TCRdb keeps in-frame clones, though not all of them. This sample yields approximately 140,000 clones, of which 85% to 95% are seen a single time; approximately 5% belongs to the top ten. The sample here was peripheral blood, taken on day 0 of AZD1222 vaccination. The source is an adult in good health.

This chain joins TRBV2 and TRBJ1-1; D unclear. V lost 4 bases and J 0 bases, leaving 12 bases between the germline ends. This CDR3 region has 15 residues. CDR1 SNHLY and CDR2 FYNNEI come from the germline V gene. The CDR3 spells CASSGRAAMNTEAFF. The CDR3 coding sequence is TGTGCCAGCAGTGGCCGGGCAGCCATGAACACTGAAGCTTTCTTT.

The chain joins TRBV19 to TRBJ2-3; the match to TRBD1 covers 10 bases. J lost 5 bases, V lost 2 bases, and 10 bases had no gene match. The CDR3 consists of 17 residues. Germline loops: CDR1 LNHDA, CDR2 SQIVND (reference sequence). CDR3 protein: CASSIRGRGTGVDTQYF. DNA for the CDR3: TGTGCCAGTAGTATACGGGGCCGCGGGACAGGGGTAGATACGCAGTATTTT.

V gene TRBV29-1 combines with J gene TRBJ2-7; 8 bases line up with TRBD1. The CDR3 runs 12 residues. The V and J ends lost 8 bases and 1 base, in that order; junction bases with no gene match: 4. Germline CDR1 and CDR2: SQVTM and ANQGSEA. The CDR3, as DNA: TGCAGCACCCGACAGGGGTCCTACGAGCAGTACTTC. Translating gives CSTRQGSYEQYF.

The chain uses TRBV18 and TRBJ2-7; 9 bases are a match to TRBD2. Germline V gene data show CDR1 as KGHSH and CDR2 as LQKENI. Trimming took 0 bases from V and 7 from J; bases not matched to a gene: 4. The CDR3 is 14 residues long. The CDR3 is CASSPPAGGEEQYF. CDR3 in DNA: TGTGCCAGCTCACCACCGGCGGGGGGGGAGGAGCAGTACTTC.

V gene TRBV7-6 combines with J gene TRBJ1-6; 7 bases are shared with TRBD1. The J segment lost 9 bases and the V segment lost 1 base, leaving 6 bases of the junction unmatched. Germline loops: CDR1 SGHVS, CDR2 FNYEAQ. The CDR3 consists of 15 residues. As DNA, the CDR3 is TGTGCCAGCAGCTTAGACCAGGGGGAAGGTTCACCCCTCCACTTT. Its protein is CASSLDQGEGSPLHF.

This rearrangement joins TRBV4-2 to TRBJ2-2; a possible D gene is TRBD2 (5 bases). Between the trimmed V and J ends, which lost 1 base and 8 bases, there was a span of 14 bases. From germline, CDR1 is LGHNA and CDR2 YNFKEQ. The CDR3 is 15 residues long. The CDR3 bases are TGTGCCAGCAGCCAAGGAGCGGCGGGTTTTGGGGAGCTGTTTTTT. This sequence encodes CASSQGAAGFGELFF.

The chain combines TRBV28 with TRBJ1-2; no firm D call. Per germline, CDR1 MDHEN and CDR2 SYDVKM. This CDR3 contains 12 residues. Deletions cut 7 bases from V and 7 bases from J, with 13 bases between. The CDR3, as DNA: TGTGCCAGCACCCTGGACGAAGCTGGCTACACCTTC. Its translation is CASTLDEAGYTF.

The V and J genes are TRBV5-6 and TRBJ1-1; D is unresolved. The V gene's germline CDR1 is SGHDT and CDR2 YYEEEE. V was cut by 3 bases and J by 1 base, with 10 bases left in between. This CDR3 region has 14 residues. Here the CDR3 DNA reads TGTGCCAGCAGCTGGGCATGGCAGAACACTGAAGCTTTCTTT. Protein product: CASSWAWQNTEAFF.

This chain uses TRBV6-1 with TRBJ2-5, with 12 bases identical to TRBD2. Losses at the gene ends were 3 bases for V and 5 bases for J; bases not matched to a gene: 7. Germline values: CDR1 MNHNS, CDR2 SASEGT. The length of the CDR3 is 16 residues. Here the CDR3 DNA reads TGTGCCAGCAGTGATCCCAGACTAGCGGGAGTCGAGACCCAGTACTTC. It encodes CASSDPRLAGVETQYF.

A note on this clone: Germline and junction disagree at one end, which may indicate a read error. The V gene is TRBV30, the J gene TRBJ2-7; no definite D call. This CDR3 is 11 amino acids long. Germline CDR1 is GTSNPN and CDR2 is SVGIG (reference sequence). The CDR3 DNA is TGTGCCTGGAGTTCTAGACACGATCAGTACTTC. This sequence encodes CAWSSRHDQYF.

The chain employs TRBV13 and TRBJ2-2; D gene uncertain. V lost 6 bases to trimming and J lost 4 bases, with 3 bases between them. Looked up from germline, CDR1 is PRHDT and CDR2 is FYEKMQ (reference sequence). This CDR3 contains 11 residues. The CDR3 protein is CASSFTGELFF. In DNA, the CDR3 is TGTGCCAGCAGTTTCACCGGGGAGCTGTTTTTT. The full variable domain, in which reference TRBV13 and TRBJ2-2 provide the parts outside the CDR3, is AAGVIQSPRHLIKEKRETATLKCYPIPRHDTVYWYQQGPGQDPQFLISFYEKMQSDKGSIPDRFSAQQFSDYHSELNMSSLELGDSALYFCASSFTGELFFGEGSRLTVL.

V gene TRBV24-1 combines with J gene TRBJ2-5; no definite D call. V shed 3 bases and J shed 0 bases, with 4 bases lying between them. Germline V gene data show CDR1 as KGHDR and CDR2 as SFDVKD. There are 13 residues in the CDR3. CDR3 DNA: TGTGCCACCAGTGATGGGTACCAAGAGACCCAGTACTTC. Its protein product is CATSDGYQETQYF.

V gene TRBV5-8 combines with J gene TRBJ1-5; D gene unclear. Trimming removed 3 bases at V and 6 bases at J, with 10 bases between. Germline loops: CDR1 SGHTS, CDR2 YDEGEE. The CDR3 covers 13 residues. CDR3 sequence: CASSSQESQPQHF. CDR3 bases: TGTGCCAGCAGCTCGCAGGAGAGTCAGCCCCAGCATTTT.

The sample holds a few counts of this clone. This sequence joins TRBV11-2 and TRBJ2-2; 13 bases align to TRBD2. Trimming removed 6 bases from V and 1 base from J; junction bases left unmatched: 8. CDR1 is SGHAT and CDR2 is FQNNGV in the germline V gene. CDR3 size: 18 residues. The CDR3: CASRKAGLAGRNTGELFF. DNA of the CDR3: TGTGCCAGCAGGAAAGCGGGACTAGCGGGACGGAACACCGGGGAGCTGTTTTTT.

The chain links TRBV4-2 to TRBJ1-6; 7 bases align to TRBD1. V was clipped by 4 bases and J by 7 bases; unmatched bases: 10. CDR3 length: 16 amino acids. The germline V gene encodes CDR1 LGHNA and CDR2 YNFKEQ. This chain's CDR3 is CASSRSPGQRNSPLHF. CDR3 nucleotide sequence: TGTGCCAGCAGCCGATCACCGGGACAGCGAAATTCACCCCTCCACTTT.

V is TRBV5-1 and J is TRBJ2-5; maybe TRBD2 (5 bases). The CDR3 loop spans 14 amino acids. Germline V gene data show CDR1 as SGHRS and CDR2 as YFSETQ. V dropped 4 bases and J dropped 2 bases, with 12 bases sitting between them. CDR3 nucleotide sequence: TGCGCCAGCAGCAAGCCGGGGATTCAAGAGACCCAGTACTTC. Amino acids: CASSKPGIQETQYF.

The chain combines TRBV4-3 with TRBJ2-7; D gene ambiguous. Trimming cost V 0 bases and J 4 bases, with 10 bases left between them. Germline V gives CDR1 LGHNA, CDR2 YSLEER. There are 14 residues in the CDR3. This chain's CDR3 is CASSQDWLGYEQYF. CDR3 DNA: TGCGCCAGCAGCCAAGATTGGCTTGGATACGAGCAGTACTTC.

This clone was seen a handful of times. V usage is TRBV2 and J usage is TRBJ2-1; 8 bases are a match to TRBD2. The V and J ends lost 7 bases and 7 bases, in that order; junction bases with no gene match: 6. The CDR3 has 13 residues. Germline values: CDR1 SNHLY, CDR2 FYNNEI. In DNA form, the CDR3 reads TGTGCCAGCAAAAGCGGGAGAGGGAATGAGCAGTTCTTC. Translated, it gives CASKSGRGNEQFF.

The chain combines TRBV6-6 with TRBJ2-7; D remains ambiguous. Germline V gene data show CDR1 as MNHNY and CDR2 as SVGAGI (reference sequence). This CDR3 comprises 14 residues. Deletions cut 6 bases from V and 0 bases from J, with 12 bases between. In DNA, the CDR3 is TGTGCCAGCAGCATAACGGTGGGCTCCTACGAGCAGTACTTC. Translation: CASSITVGSYEQYF.

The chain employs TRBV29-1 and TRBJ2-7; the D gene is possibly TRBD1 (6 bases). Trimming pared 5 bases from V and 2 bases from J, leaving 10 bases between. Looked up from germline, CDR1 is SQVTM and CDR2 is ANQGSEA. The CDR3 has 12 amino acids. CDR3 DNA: TGCAGCGTTCGGGACACAGCCTACGAGCAGTACTTC. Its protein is CSVRDTAYEQYF.

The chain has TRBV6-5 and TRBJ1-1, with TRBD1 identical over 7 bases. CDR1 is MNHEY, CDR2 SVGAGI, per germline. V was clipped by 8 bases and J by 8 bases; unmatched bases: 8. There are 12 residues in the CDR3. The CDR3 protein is CASYAGGVEAFF. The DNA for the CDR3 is TGTGCCAGCTACGCAGGGGGGGTAGAAGCTTTCTTT.

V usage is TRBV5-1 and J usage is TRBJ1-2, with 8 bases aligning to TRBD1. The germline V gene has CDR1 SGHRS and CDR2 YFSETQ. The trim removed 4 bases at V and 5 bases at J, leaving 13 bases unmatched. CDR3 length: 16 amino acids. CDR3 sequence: CASSTGTGRFVYGYTF. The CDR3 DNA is TGCGCCAGCAGCACTGGGACAGGAAGGTTCGTTTATGGCTACACCTTC.